These 17 T cell receptor beta chains originate from one sample sequenced in a study of blood T cells in healthy people across ages. PCR was performed a second time for about 6 to 11 cycles using a sample-barcoded 5' primer and a J-beta primer mix. Using its own MiXCR run on the 5' RACE reads, TCRdb lists one record per CDR3 protein. The sample has roughly 800,000 distinct CDR3 sequences, approximately 35% seen once. The source material was blood. These TCRs come from a man between 18 and 35 years old in good health.

This clonotype occurred a few times. The V gene is TRBV3-1, the J gene TRBJ1-1; D uncertain. CDR1 and CDR2 (germline): LGHDT, YNNKEL (reference sequence). V was clipped by 2 bases and J by 0 bases, with 10 bases between them. The CDR3 covers 15 residues. The CDR3 region has the DNA TGTGCCAGCAGCCAATTATTACGGTTGAACACTGAAGCTTTCTTT. Encoded protein: CASSQLLRLNTEAFF.

This clonotype showed up many times. The rearrangement uses TRBV29-1 and TRBJ2-3, with 8 positions matching TRBD2. Germline V CDR1 and CDR2: SQVTM, ANQGSEA. V lost 7 bases to trimming and J lost 3 bases; unmatched junction nucleotides: 6. CDR3 length: 13 amino acids. The CDR3 sequence: CSALGGGTDTQYF. CDR3 nucleotide sequence: TGCAGCGCCCTCGGGGGGGGGACAGATACGCAGTATTTT.

This clonotype occurred a few times. The chain has TRBV14 and TRBJ1-2; D is perhaps TRBD1 (5 bases). The CDR3 runs 13 residues. Looked up from germline, CDR1 is SGHDN and CDR2 is FVKESK. V was clipped by 0 bases and J by 12 bases, with 14 bases between them. This chain's CDR3 is CASSQDLAGTDTF. CDR3 DNA sequence: TGTGCCAGCAGCCAAGATCTGGCAGGGACTGACACCTTC.

This clonotype was observed a handful of times. The chain is built from TRBV4-3 and TRBJ2-2; TRBD2 matches at 7 bases. This CDR3 spans 12 amino acids. V lost 4 bases, J lost 7 bases, and 0 bases stayed unmatched. Germline V gene lookup returns CDR1 LGHNA and CDR2 YSLEER. CDR3 region: CASSPGGGELFF. CDR3 nucleotides: TGCGCCAGCAGCCCGGGGGGCGGGGAGCTGTTTTTT.

V gene TRBV5-1 combines with J gene TRBJ2-4; 9 bases are a match to TRBD1. The DNA end lines up better with TRBJ2-7; the J call may be wrong. This CDR3 has 15 residues. Germline values: CDR1 SGHRS, CDR2 YFSETQ. Here the CDR3 DNA reads TGCGCCAGCAGTACGGGGGACAGGGAAACCTACGAGCAGTACTTC. Translating gives CASSTGDRETYEQYF.

This clonotype occurred many times. The V call is TRBV7-3, the J call TRBJ1-1; no clear D gene. The CDR3 sequence is 14 residues long. The V and J ends lost 5 bases and 1 base respectively, with 11 bases between them. The germline V gene has CDR1 SGHTA and CDR2 FQGTGA. DNA of the CDR3: TGTGCCAGCAGCCCCGGACCCTCGAACACTGAAGCTTTCTTT. Protein: CASSPGPSNTEAFF.

CDR3 sequence: CASSASLAGPPHEQYF. CDR3 coding DNA: TGTGCCAGCAGCGCCTCACTAGCGGGGCCGCCTCACGAGCAGTACTTC. This chain connects TRBV7-9 to TRBJ2-7; 10 nucleotides line up with TRBD2. The V gene's germline CDR1 is SEHNR and CDR2 FQNEAQ (reference sequence). The CDR3 runs 16 residues. V was pared by 5 bases and J by 5 bases, with 12 bases of the junction left unmatched.

The chain uses TRBV11-2 and TRBJ2-7, with a weak D call TRBD1 (5 bases). V was shortened by 6 bases and J by 6 bases, with 15 bases between the two germline ends. The CDR3 covers 13 residues. CDR1 is SGHAT and CDR2 is FQNNGV in the germline V gene. CDR3 bases: TGTGCCAGCAGTTCTCAGGGTCCGGGCGAGCAGTACTTC. Translating gives CASSSQGPGEQYF.

The CDR3 here is CASSLRGTTNTGELFF. The CDR3, as DNA: TGTGCCAGCAGCTTAAGGGGTACGACCAACACCGGGGAGCTGTTTTTT. The rearrangement uses TRBV7-3 and TRBJ2-2; D not certain. V was shortened by 1 base and J by 2 bases, with 11 bases between the two germline ends. The CDR3 totals 16 residues. Germline V lookup: CDR1 SGHTA, CDR2 FQGTGA.

This clonotype occurred a few times. V is TRBV20-1 and J is TRBJ1-2; 8 positions match TRBD1. Per the germline V gene, CDR1 is DFQATT and CDR2 is SNEGSKA (reference sequence). The CDR3 is 16 amino acids. V gave up 5 bases and J gave up 7 bases; unmatched junction bases: 18. Here the CDR3 DNA reads TGCAGTGCTCCCGCCGGGACAGGTTCGGGGTTTACTGGCTACACCTTC. Its protein is CSAPAGTGSGFTGYTF.

The chain recombines TRBV5-6 with TRBJ1-1; 8 positions match TRBD1. The V and J ends lost 2 bases and 1 base, in that order; junction bases with no gene match: 7. The CDR3 is made up of 16 amino acids. Germline V gene sequence: CDR1 SGHDT, CDR2 YYEEEE. The CDR3 here is CASSFRPGQGNTEAFF. The CDR3 DNA is TGTGCCAGCAGCTTCCGGCCCGGACAGGGGAACACTGAAGCTTTCTTT. Drawing the rest from reference TRBV5-6 and TRBJ1-1, the complete variable domain is DAGVTQSPTHLIKTRGQQVTLRCSPKSGHDTVSWYQQALGQGPQFIFQYYEEEERQRGNFPDRFSGHQFPNYSSELNVNALLLGDSALYLCASSFRPGQGNTEAFFGQGTRLTVV.

V is TRBV12-3 or TRBV12-4 and J is TRBJ2-7, with D hard to call. The CDR3 loop spans 13 amino acids. V was shortened by 1 base and J by 9 bases, with 13 bases between the two germline ends. The DNA for the CDR3 is TGTGCCAGCAGTTTAGGCCCGTCCTTCGGGCAGTACTTC. As protein: CASSLGPSFGQYF.

This chain connects TRBV12-3 or TRBV12-4 to TRBJ2-2; D is ambiguous. The V end lost 6 bases, the J end lost 0 bases, and 5 bases lay between the germline ends. The CDR3 has 13 residues. The CDR3 DNA is TGTGCCAGCAGCAAGGCGAACACCGGGGAGCTGTTTTTT. Encoded protein: CASSKANTGELFF.

This clonotype was detected only a few times. V usage is TRBV7-9 and J usage is TRBJ1-1; D might be TRBD1 (5 bases). Germline V gene lookup returns CDR1 SEHNR and CDR2 FQNEAQ (reference sequence). The ends were cut back, 7 bases at V and 1 base at J, with 10 bases in the middle. The CDR3 sequence is 13 residues long. This CDR3 is CASNGAWNTEAFF. The CDR3 nucleotides read TGTGCCAGCAACGGGGCCTGGAACACTGAAGCTTTCTTT.

The chain joins TRBV12-5 to TRBJ2-1; unclear D gene. Germline V gives CDR1 LGHNT, CDR2 FRNRAP. V gave up 2 bases and J gave up 9 bases, with 8 bases separating them. The CDR3 contains 12 residues. The CDR3 spells CASGLRVVEQFF. CDR3 coding DNA: TGTGCTAGTGGTTTGCGAGTAGTTGAGCAGTTCTTC.

The chain joins TRBV29-1 to TRBJ2-2; D gene uncertain. In germline, CDR1 is SQVTM, CDR2 ANQGSEA. This CDR3 region has 11 residues. V was cut by 4 bases and J by 4 bases, with 4 bases left in between. The CDR3 region is CSVVVTGELFF. CDR3 in DNA: TGCAGCGTTGTTGTCACCGGGGAGCTGTTTTTT.

This chain links TRBV19 with TRBJ2-7; 10 bases agree with TRBD1. TRBJ2-5 matches the DNA end more closely, so the J call is doubtful. This CDR3 region has 14 residues. CDR1 is LNHDA and CDR2 is SQIVND in the germline V gene (reference sequence). Written as DNA, the CDR3 is TGTGCCAGCCGCGACAGGGGGCGCGGAGAGACCCAGTACTTC. It yields the protein CASRDRGRGETQYF.